The entry below gives a single T cell receptor (beta chain) sequence along with its context. Assay: immunoSEQ multiplex PCR; the TCRdb copy retains only in-frame clones and omits some. The data contain 65,000 to 75,000 clones, approximately 80% of them seen just once; the ten biggest clones take up 9.5% to 15%. These data belong to a study of blood T cell repertoires in COVID-19. The sequence derives from a human donor in a cohort sampled during active COVID-19. Input material: peripheral blood.

The CDR3 here is CASSYSAPPKPYEQYV. CDR3 nucleotide sequence: TGTGCCAGCAGTTACTCGGCCCCCCCGAAACCCTACGAGCAGTACGTC. The chain combines TRBV6-5 with TRBJ2-7; D gene uncertain. Germline-derived CDR1 and CDR2 are MNHEY and SVGAGI. With 0 bases removed from V and 2 bases from J, the gap between germline ends came to 14 bases. This CDR3 region has 16 residues.